The T cell receptor (beta chain) described here comes from a study of CD8 T cells in ankylosing spondylitis. Study-wide results and caveats: Disease-linked clones proved CD8+ and comparatively uncommon in peripheral blood. Some motif variants had been reported before (in reactive arthritis synovial fluid and blood). In ankylosing spondylitis blood, a motif of roughly 8 highly homologous TCR beta variants appeared characteristic.

Scientists made TCR beta libraries using quantitative 5'-RACE with molecular barcodes. TCRdb ran MiXCR on the 5' RACE reads and lists one entry per CDR3 protein. The table records about 800,000 distinct CDR3 sequences, roughly 10% of them present only once. The CDR3 runs to 13 residues. V shed 4 bases and J 5 bases; nucleotides not matched to a gene: 5. The germline CDR1 and CDR2 sequences are DFQATT and SNEGSKA (reference sequence). On this clonotype itself: Its antigen is as yet unknown.

The receptor was isolated from a male donor with ankylosing spondylitis. The sequencing sample was made of blood, either unsorted or a sorted T cell fraction (not recorded which). This chain connects TRBV20-1 to TRBJ1-5; 7 nucleotides agree with TRBD1. The CDR3 region is CSAIRQGDQPQHF. The CDR3 coding sequence is TGCAGTGCTATACGGCAGGGGGATCAGCCCCAGCATTTT.